Shown below are 19 T cell receptor beta chains from a single sample sequenced in a study of beta chain features in type 1 diabetes. Expressed TCRB transcripts were sequenced, since all the RNA that had been isolated was reverse transcribed. Generated by immunoSEQ multiplex PCR, the TCRdb table keeps only in-frame clones and is missing some. The sample includes 600,000 to 650,000 clones, around a sixth of them seen just once. Input material: naive CD4+ T cells from blood. Receptor source: a man younger than 30 in good health.

This clone appeared a few times. This chain connects TRBV5-1 to TRBJ2-7; 7 bases are shared with TRBD1. The length of the CDR3 is 16 residues. V lost 0 bases to trimming and J lost 0 bases; unmatched junction nucleotides: 6. The germline CDR1 and CDR2 sequences are SGHRS and YFSETQ. This chain's CDR3 is CASSLAGQVYSYEQYF. CDR3 coding DNA: TGCGCCAGCAGCTTGGCCGGACAGGTTTACTCCTACGAGCAGTACTTC.

V gene TRBV4-3 combines with J gene TRBJ2-5, with D tentatively TRBD1 (5 bases). The germline CDR1 and CDR2 sequences are LGHNA and YSLEER. With 0 bases removed from V and 6 bases from J, the gap between germline ends came to 17 bases. The CDR3 runs to 16 residues. The CDR3 loop reads CASSQDLRGRVQTQYF. CDR3 DNA: TGCGCCAGCAGCCAAGATCTTAGGGGAAGGGTGCAGACCCAGTACTTC.

This clone was seen a handful of times. The chain couples TRBV29-1 to TRBJ2-5; 7 bases are shared with TRBD2. Germline values: CDR1 SQVTM, CDR2 ANQGSEA. V shed 3 bases, J shed 5 bases, and the junction held 9 bases outside the gene matches. CDR3 length: 14 amino acids. Here the CDR3 reads CSVDKRDPRETQYF. The CDR3 nucleotides are TGCAGCGTTGATAAGCGGGACCCGAGGGAGACCCAGTACTTC.

The chain links TRBV11-2 to TRBJ2-5, with D uncertain. Trimming took off 4 bases at V and 1 base at J, with 16 bases between the two ends. The length of the CDR3 is 16 residues. Germline CDR1 reads SGHAT; CDR2 reads FQNNGV. This CDR3 is CASSSPLGRPQETQYF. CDR3 nucleotides: TGTGCCAGCAGCTCTCCCCTTGGCCGGCCCCAAGAGACCCAGTACTTC.

This clone showed up just a few times. The rearrangement joins TRBV5-1 to TRBJ2-3; the D is unclear. Trimming removed 7 bases at V and 2 bases at J, with 20 bases between. The CDR3 loop spans 16 amino acids. Looked up from germline, CDR1 is SGHRS and CDR2 is YFSETQ. The DNA of the CDR3 is TGCGCCAGCGCTACTGGCGGCACCCCGGACACAGATACGCAGTATTTT. Amino acid sequence: CASATGGTPDTDTQYF.

There are a few counts of this clone. This chain uses TRBV14 with TRBJ2-4, with 7 bases aligning to TRBD1. This CDR3 has 14 residues. The germline V gene encodes CDR1 SGHDN and CDR2 FVKESK. Trimming cost V 7 bases and J 7 bases; bases outside gene matches: 10. The CDR3 region is CASTLTGLGNIQYF. The CDR3 DNA reads TGTGCCAGCACCCTGACAGGGTTGGGGAACATTCAGTACTTC. The entire variable domain, with the rest obtained from reference TRBV14 and TRBJ2-4, is as follows: EAGVTQFPSHSVIEKGQTVTLRCDPISGHDNLYWYRRVMGKEIKFLLHFVKESKQDESGMPNNRFLAERTGGTYSTLKVQPAELEDSGVYFCASTLTGLGNIQYFGAGTRLSVL.

This chain joins TRBV9 and TRBJ2-7, with TRBD2 matching over 8 bases. V lost 4 bases and J lost 3; bases outside the gene matches: 9. The CDR3 spans 15 residues. The V gene's germline CDR1 is SGDLS and CDR2 YYNGEE. CDR3 nucleotides: TGTGCCAGCAGCCCCCAAGCGGCGGGGGGCTACGAGCAGTACTTC. Translated: CASSPQAAGGYEQYF.

This clone was counted only a few times. The rearrangement links TRBV5-4 to TRBJ1-2; 7 nucleotides line up with TRBD1. The CDR3 consists of 17 residues. V dropped 4 bases and J dropped 0; count of bases not matched to a gene: 12. Germline V gives CDR1 SGHNT, CDR2 YYREEE (reference sequence). The CDR3 bases are TGTGCCAGCAGCCGATCCACGGGACAGTTTACTAACTATGGCTACACCTTC. Translating gives CASSRSTGQFTNYGYTF.

Only a few counts were recorded for this clone. The chain links TRBV2 to TRBJ1-4, with TRBD1 matching 11 bases. The V gene's germline CDR1 is SNHLY and CDR2 FYNNEI. The CDR3 is 17 residues long. J gave up 3 bases and V 6 bases, and 9 bases lay outside the gene matches. CDR3 DNA sequence: TGTGCCAGCAGCCCCAGGACAGGGGGCTTGGCTAATGAAAAACTGTTTTTT. As protein: CASSPRTGGLANEKLFF.

In the case of this clone: This CDR3 is also generated by other DNA sequences in the sample. V and J are TRBV27 and TRBJ2-1, with 9 bases matching TRBD2. CDR3 size: 13 residues. V gave up 6 bases and J gave up 6 bases; unmatched junction bases: 3. Germline lookup yields CDR1 MNHEY and CDR2 SMNVEV (reference sequence). CDR3 in DNA: TGTGCCAGCAGACTAGCGGGTAGCAATGAGCAGTTCTTC. Translation: CASRLAGSNEQFF.

On this clone itself: A read error may account for a junction end that differs from germline. This rearrangement joins TRBV11-1 to TRBJ2-1; 12 nucleotides agree with TRBD2. From germline, CDR1 is SGHAT and CDR2 FQDESV (reference sequence). The CDR3 is 16 residues long. CDR3 sequence: CASSLAAGRRTSGVIF. The CDR3 region has the DNA TGTGCCAGCAGCTTAGCGGCTGGGCGAAGGACTAGCGGGGTAATCTTC.

This chain joins TRBV18 and TRBJ1-5; D remains unclear. The CDR3 length is 13 residues. The V end was cut by 6 bases, the J end by 6 bases, with 12 bases between. The germline V gene has CDR1 KGHSH and CDR2 LQKENI. The CDR3 nucleotides read TGTGCCAGCTCCCCAGGAGTTGGTCAGCCCCAGCATTTT. Residues: CASSPGVGQPQHF.

This clone has only a few counts. The gene calls are TRBV25-1 and TRBJ1-5, with no clear D. This CDR3 contains 14 residues. Germline V gene sequence: CDR1 MGHDK, CDR2 SYGVNS. Trimming pared 4 bases from V and 0 bases from J, leaving 7 bases between. The CDR3 sequence: CASSGRFSNQPQHF. In DNA, the CDR3 is TGTGCCAGCAGTGGACGGTTTAGCAATCAGCCCCAGCATTTT.

V gene TRBV20-1 combines with J gene TRBJ2-7; TRBD2 is a possible D gene (5 bases). This CDR3 is built from 10 residues. The germline gives CDR1 DFQATT, CDR2 SNEGSKA (reference sequence). V lost 6 bases, J lost 5 bases, and 8 bases lay in between. The CDR3 coding sequence is TGCAGTGCCTCGGGAAACGAGCAGTACTTC. It specifies CSASGNEQYF.

This chain links TRBV28 with TRBJ1-2; D uncertain. CDR3 length: 11 amino acids. CDR1 and CDR2 from the germline V gene are MDHEN and SYDVKM. V was clipped by 3 bases and J by 10 bases, with 9 bases between them. CDR3 region: CASSFLDSYTF. As DNA, the CDR3 is TGTGCCAGCAGTTTCTTAGATTCCTACACCTTC.

This rearrangement joins TRBV5-1 to TRBJ1-1; weak D call: TRBD1 (6 bases). This CDR3 is 14 amino acids long. Germline V gene data show CDR1 as SGHRS and CDR2 as YFSETQ. The germline V and J ends were trimmed by 4 bases and 6 bases, with 16 bases remaining between them. This CDR3 is CASSNLTGDAEAFF. DNA for the CDR3: TGCGCCAGCAGCAATTTGACAGGCGACGCTGAAGCTTTCTTT. Full variable domain (rest looked up from reference TRBV5-1 and TRBJ1-1): KAGVTQTPRYLIKTRGQQVTLSCSPISGHRSVSWYQQTPGQGLQFLFEYFSETQRNKGNFPGRFSGRQFSNSRSEMNVSTLELGDSALYLCASSNLTGDAEAFFGQGTRLTVV.

The chain carries TRBV28 and TRBJ1-2; D not certain. The V and J ends lost 6 bases and 4 bases respectively, with 15 bases between them. The length of the CDR3 is 14 residues. The germline gives CDR1 MDHEN, CDR2 SYDVKM. The CDR3 loop is CASSFRVQPYGYTF. The DNA for the CDR3 is TGTGCCAGCAGCTTCCGAGTTCAGCCCTATGGCTACACCTTC.

The chain is built from TRBV5-4 and TRBJ2-1; D ambiguous. Trimming cost V 5 bases and J 8 bases, with 20 bases left between them. The CDR3 length is 15 residues. Germline V gives CDR1 SGHNT, CDR2 YYREEE (reference sequence). Here the CDR3 DNA reads TGTGCCAGCAGTCCACGGGCCCCTAAGGATGATGAGCAGTTCTTC. This translates into CASSPRAPKDDEQFF.

The V and J genes are TRBV6-6 and TRBJ2-5; possibly TRBD1 or TRBD2 for D (6 bases each). V dropped 6 bases and J dropped 1 base, with 9 bases sitting between them. The CDR3 has 13 residues. CDR1 MNHNY and CDR2 SVGAGI come from the germline V gene (reference sequence). The CDR3 is CASRPGAQETQYF. The CDR3 DNA reads TGTGCCAGCAGGCCGGGGGCCCAAGAGACCCAGTACTTC.